The sequence of this TCR beta chain was determined in a study of blood T cell repertoires in COVID-19. Study-wide background: Acute-phase and convalescent COVID-19 samples originated in the United States, Italy and Spain. In each case, the material was cDNA or gDNA derived from T cells, B-cell-depleted T cells, or PBMCs.

Authors' methods: How many nucleated cells were present was estimated from reference gene primer amplification. Generated by immunoSEQ multiplex PCR, the TCRdb table keeps only in-frame clones and is missing some. V, J and clone size derive from that table, while D and trimming were established from the DNA sequence. The sample contains 59,000 or so clones, roughly 80% of which appear only once. From germline, CDR1 is SGHNT and CDR2 YYREEE (reference sequence). Deletions cut 4 bases from V and 5 bases from J, with 19 bases between. The CDR3 extends over 16 amino acids. V usage is TRBV5-4 and J usage is TRBJ2-1, with D possibly being TRBD2 (6 bases). Source material: peripheral blood. The origin of this receptor is a human donor in a cohort sampled during active COVID-19. The CDR3 loop is CASSGRPGRGDNEQFF. The CDR3 bases are TGTGCCAGCAGCGGCCGGCCAGGGCGGGGCGACAATGAGCAGTTCTTC. The full variable domain, in which reference TRBV5-4 and TRBJ2-1 provide the parts outside the CDR3, is ETGVTQSPTHLIKTRGQQVTLRCSSQSGHNTVSWYQQALGQGPQFIFQYYREEENGRGNFPPRFSGLQFPNYSSELNVNALELDDSALYLCASSGRPGRGDNEQFFGPGTRLTVL.